The rows below give T cell receptor beta chains drawn from one sample of a study of T-cell memory formation after mild COVID-19. TCRdb re-analysed the 5' RACE reads in MiXCR, keeping a single row per CDR3 protein. The sample lists 100,000 to 120,000 distinct CDR3 sequences, around 17% occurring once. The sample consisted of PBMCs or a T cell subset sorted from them (not recorded which). The receptors were sampled from a man younger than 30 who had mild COVID-19 (a few samples of this study predate the infection). Cell type and time point are not known. CDR3s include the opening cysteine and the closing phenylalanine or tryptophan. Fields, in order: D gene, J gene, V gene, clone size, CDR3 DNA, CDR3 protein. A D gene is named only where the DNA matches it firmly. Size is stated for part of the rows, as once, few or many counts, or as a class when the clone is expanded.

-	TRBJ1-2	TRBV20-1	few	TGCAGTGCTAGGGTCCAGTCCACCGATGGCTACACCTTC	CSARVQSTDGYTF
TRBD1	TRBJ1-1	TRBV10-3	few	TGTGCCACCGAGGGGGCTCAGAACACTGAAGCTTTCTTT	CATEGAQNTEAFF
-	TRBJ2-1	TRBV3-1	-	TGTGCCAGCAGCTCCGTGGGCGATGAGCAGTTCTTC	CASSSVGDEQFF
-	TRBJ2-3	TRBV7-2	-	TGTGCCAGCAGCCCCCGGGCGGGCGGGGATACGCAGTATTTT	CASSPRAGGDTQYF
TRBD1	TRBJ1-2	TRBV7-2	-	TGTGCCAGCAGCTTTGGGGACAGCTATGGCTACACCTTC	CASSFGDSYGYTF
-	TRBJ2-5	TRBV24-1	few	TGTGCCACCAGTGACAGCTTCCACGAGACCCAGTACTTC	CATSDSFHETQYF
-	TRBJ1-1	TRBV6-6	-	TGTGCCAGCAGCCGAGGGGGCACTGAAGCTTTCTTT	CASSRGGTEAFF
-	TRBJ1-6	TRBV4-1	-	TGCGCCAGCAGCCAAGGGGGGAGGGAAAATTCACCCCTCCACTTT	CASSQGGRENSPLHF
TRBD2	TRBJ2-1	TRBV14	-	TGTGCCAGCAGCCTTAGAGCCCCGGGGGGATCCTACAATGAGCAGTTCTTC	CASSLRAPGGSYNEQFF
TRBD1	TRBJ2-5	TRBV9	-	TGTGCCAGCAGCCCCCGGGACAGGGGGCCGGGGGAGACCCAGTACTTC	CASSPRDRGPGETQYF
TRBD1	TRBJ2-5	TRBV4-2	-	TGTGCCAGCAGCAAGGGACAGGGGGCGCTAGAGACCCAGTACTTC	CASSKGQGALETQYF
-	TRBJ2-5	TRBV3-1	many	TGTGCCAGCAGCCTCGATGGTAGGAGGGAGACCCAGTACTTC	CASSLDGRRETQYF
TRBD1	TRBJ1-5	TRBV24-1	-	TGTGCCACTCTTGACAGGGTTGGCGATAGCAATCAGCCCCAGCATTTT	CATLDRVGDSNQPQHF
-	TRBJ1-1	TRBV5-6	few	TGTGCCAGCAGGCTTACGACAGGCGTGATGAACACTGAAGCTTTCTTT	CASRLTTGVMNTEAFF
TRBD1	TRBJ2-2	TRBV20-1	-	TGCAGTGCCCCGACAGGGACACTGAACACCGGGGAGCTGTTTTTT	CSAPTGTLNTGELFF
-	TRBJ1-6	TRBV7-2	-	TGTGCCAGCAGCTTAGCGCGGGAGGGGGATTCACCCCTCCACTTT	CASSLAREGDSPLHF
TRBD1	TRBJ1-4	TRBV6-5	-	TGTGCCAGCAGTTCCAACAGGGGTCGGATTGAAAAACTGTTTTTT	CASSSNRGRIEKLFF
-	TRBJ2-3	TRBV7-3	-	TGTGCCAGCAGCTTGAAGGGGTCGGATACGCAGTATTTT	CASSLKGSDTQYF
-	TRBJ1-2	TRBV20-1	-	TGCAGTGCTTCAACGGGGTTTGGGGGCTACACCTTC	CSASTGFGGYTF
-	TRBJ2-3	TRBV11-2	few	TGTGCCAGCAGCTCCGGGAGCAACACAGATACGCAGTATTTT	CASSSGSNTDTQYF
TRBD2	TRBJ2-5	TRBV5-1	-	TGCGCCAGCAGCATAGCGGGGAGACAAGAGACCCAGTACTTC	CASSIAGRQETQYF
-	TRBJ2-5	TRBV9	-	TGTGCCAGCAGCGGCCCCCCGGGAGAGACCCAGTACTTC	CASSGPPGETQYF
TRBD2	TRBJ2-7	TRBV4-1	-	TGCGCCAGCAGCCAAGGGGAGGGGATGCCGGCGTACGAGCAGTACTTC	CASSQGEGMPAYEQYF
TRBD1	TRBJ2-2	TRBV6-6	many	TGTGCCATCACGGGACAGGCCAACACCGGGGAGCTGTTTTTT	CAITGQANTGELFF
-	TRBJ2-1	TRBV12-3/TRBV12-4	-	TGTGCCAGCAGTTTGATCCCGAATGAGCAGTTCTTC	CASSLIPNEQFF
TRBD1	TRBJ1-2	TRBV29-1	-	TGCAGCGTTACCAAGGACAGGGATGGCTACACCTTC	CSVTKDRDGYTF
-	TRBJ2-4	TRBV20-1	-	TGCAGTGCTGGCAGAACTATTCCCAAAAACATTCAGTACTTC	CSAGRTIPKNIQYF
-	TRBJ2-3	TRBV2	few	TGTGCCAGCAACCGACAGACAGATACGCAGTATTTT	CASNRQTDTQYF
-	TRBJ1-4	TRBV20-1	-	TGCAGTGCTAGAGATGGGATCGGGACATATGAAAAACTGTTTTTT	CSARDGIGTYEKLFF
-	TRBJ1-2	TRBV7-9	few	TGTGCCAGCATCCCCACAGGGTCCTATGGCTACACCTTC	CASIPTGSYGYTF
-	TRBJ1-2	TRBV28	-	TGTGCCAGCACCACCTCCTCTGGAGGCTACACCTTC	CASTTSSGGYTF
-	TRBJ1-1	TRBV20-1	-	TGCAGTGCAACCGTAGGGGTGCGGACTGAAGCTTTCTTT	CSATVGVRTEAFF